Shown below are 15 T cell receptor beta chains from a single sample sequenced in a study of technical replicates of blood from a handful of donors. Generated by immunoSEQ multiplex PCR, the TCRdb table keeps only in-frame clones and is missing some. The repertoire consists of about 60,000 clones, with approximately 86% occurring once and the leading ten covering 5% to 6.5%. Sequencing was carried out using PBMCs. Source of these receptors: a human donor in good health. Some clones in this sample may be carry-over from other donors' samples.

The J gene is TRBJ1-3, the V gene TRBV27; D is unresolved. Germline assignment: CDR1 MNHEY and CDR2 SMNVEV (reference sequence). V was cut by 5 bases and J by 0 bases, with 11 bases left in between. This CDR3 has 15 residues. The CDR3 bases are TGTGCCAGCAGTCCAGACGGGTTCTCTGGAAACACCATATATTTT. It is translated as CASSPDGFSGNTIYF.

The chain carries TRBV5-1 and TRBJ2-1; 11 nucleotides agree with TRBD2. Unmatched junction bases numbered 10, after V lost 4 bases and J lost 7 bases. CDR1 is SGHRS and CDR2 is YFSETQ in the germline V gene. This CDR3 has 16 amino acids. DNA of the CDR3: TGCGCCAGCAGCCCGCGGGGGGCTAGCGGGGGGAATGAGCAGTTCTTC. This encodes CASSPRGASGGNEQFF.

This clone showed up just once. V and J are TRBV5-8 and TRBJ1-1; D is uncertain. The CDR3 length is 13 residues. V was shortened by 2 bases and J by 4 bases, with 9 bases between the two germline ends. From germline, CDR1 is SGHTS and CDR2 YDEGEE. CDR3 coding DNA: TGTGCCAGCAGCTTCAGGTTAAGCACTGAAGCTTTCTTT. Its protein is CASSFRLSTEAFF.

The genes are TRBV13 and TRBJ2-5; a possible D gene is TRBD1 (6 bases). This CDR3 region has 14 residues. Germline CDR1 is PRHDT and CDR2 is FYEKMQ (reference sequence). Trimming left V 6 bases short and J 5 bases short, with 16 bases between. Written as DNA, the CDR3 is TGTGCCAGCAGTCTAGGGGGTGGTTGGGAGACCCAGTACTTC. Translated, it gives CASSLGGGWETQYF.

J is TRBJ1-6 and V is TRBV5-6; D call uncertain. The CDR3 covers 17 residues. V shed 1 base and J shed 7 bases, with 18 bases lying between them. In germline, CDR1 is SGHDT, CDR2 YYEEEE. The CDR3 here is CASSLRAAARRNSPLHF. The CDR3, as DNA: TGTGCCAGCAGCTTGCGCGCGGCAGCCCGTCGGAATTCACCCCTCCACTTT.

The chain carries TRBV6-5 and TRBJ1-1; 7 nucleotides agree with TRBD1. Germline V gives CDR1 MNHEY, CDR2 SVGAGI. The junction had 7 bases not matched to a gene; V was cut back by 5 bases and J by 1 base. The CDR3 has 15 residues. CDR3 residues: CASSKPGQKNTEAFF. CDR3 in DNA: TGTGCCAGCAGTAAACCGGGACAGAAGAACACTGAAGCTTTCTTT.

J is TRBJ2-3 and V is TRBV27; TRBD2 matches at 8 bases. With 4 bases clipped from V and 7 bases from J, the junction kept 10 bases outside the gene matches. This CDR3 spans 15 amino acids. Germline CDR1 is MNHEY and CDR2 is SMNVEV (reference sequence). The CDR3: CASSSELADGNTQYF. The CDR3 DNA is TGTGCCAGCAGTTCGGAACTAGCGGACGGGAATACGCAGTATTTT.

The chain is built from TRBV4-2 and TRBJ1-5; D gene uncertain. The CDR3 runs to 15 residues. Trimming pared 0 bases from V and 4 bases from J, leaving 10 bases between. CDR1 and CDR2 (germline): LGHNA, YNFKEQ. The chain's CDR3 is CASSQDRKRNQPQHF. The CDR3, as DNA: TGTGCCAGCAGCCAAGATAGAAAGAGAAATCAGCCCCAGCATTTT.

The rearrangement uses TRBV7-9 and TRBJ2-1; no reliable D call. CDR1 is SEHNR and CDR2 is FQNEAQ in the germline V gene (reference sequence). The germline V and J ends were trimmed by 5 bases and 6 bases, with 20 bases remaining between them. This CDR3 spans 16 amino acids. This CDR3 is CASSPPGLEFANEQFF. DNA for the CDR3: TGTGCCAGCAGCCCGCCGGGTCTTGAGTTTGCCAATGAGCAGTTCTTC.

The chain combines TRBV11-1 with TRBJ2-5; D is unresolved. This CDR3 is built from 11 residues. In germline, CDR1 is SGHAT, CDR2 FQDESV (reference sequence). Trimming removed 5 bases at V and 3 bases at J, with 4 bases between. This CDR3 is CASSQEETQYF. CDR3 bases: TGTGCCAGCAGCCAGGAAGAGACCCAGTACTTC.

This rearrangement joins TRBV10-3 to TRBJ2-7, with 7 bases identical to TRBD1. V dropped 2 bases and J dropped 9; count of bases not matched to a gene: 7. In germline, CDR1 is ENHRY, CDR2 SYGVKD. CDR3 length: 13 amino acids. Here the CDR3 DNA reads TGTGCCATCAGTGAGAACAGGGGAGACCGGCAGTACTTC. It translates to CAISENRGDRQYF.

The genes are TRBV11-2 and TRBJ1-1; the D is unclear. Between the trimmed V and J ends, which lost 3 bases and 3 bases, there was a span of 8 bases. The CDR3 length is 13 residues. Germline V lookup: CDR1 SGHAT, CDR2 FQNNGV. CDR3 amino acids: CASSFNRDTEAFF. The CDR3 DNA sequence: TGTGCCAGCAGCTTCAATAGAGACACTGAAGCTTTCTTT.

Comment on this clone: A read error may produce the germline difference seen at one junction end. The chain joins TRBV7-2 to TRBJ1-3; TRBD1 aligns across 7 bases. Germline V lookup: CDR1 SGHTA, CDR2 FQGNSA. The CDR3 extends over 15 amino acids. DNA for the CDR3: TGTGCCAGCACCTTACTAGGGGGCCCTGGAAACACCATATATTTT. This encodes CASTLLGGPGNTIYF.

The chain links TRBV19 to TRBJ1-1; 8 bases are shared with TRBD1. There are 13 residues in the CDR3. CDR1 and CDR2 (germline): LNHDA, SQIVND (reference sequence). J was trimmed by 6 bases and V by 4 bases; bases with no gene match: 4. Here the CDR3 reads CASSTQGAAEAFF. As DNA, the CDR3 is TGTGCCAGTAGTACTCAGGGGGCTGCTGAAGCTTTCTTT.

V gene TRBV5-1 combines with J gene TRBJ2-7; D not resolved. This CDR3 is 12 amino acids long. Germline lookup yields CDR1 SGHRS and CDR2 YFSETQ. With 4 bases removed from V and 0 bases from J, the gap between germline ends came to 5 bases. CDR3 in DNA: TGCGCCAGCAGCGGCAACTCCTACGAGCAGTACTTC. Its translation is CASSGNSYEQYF.